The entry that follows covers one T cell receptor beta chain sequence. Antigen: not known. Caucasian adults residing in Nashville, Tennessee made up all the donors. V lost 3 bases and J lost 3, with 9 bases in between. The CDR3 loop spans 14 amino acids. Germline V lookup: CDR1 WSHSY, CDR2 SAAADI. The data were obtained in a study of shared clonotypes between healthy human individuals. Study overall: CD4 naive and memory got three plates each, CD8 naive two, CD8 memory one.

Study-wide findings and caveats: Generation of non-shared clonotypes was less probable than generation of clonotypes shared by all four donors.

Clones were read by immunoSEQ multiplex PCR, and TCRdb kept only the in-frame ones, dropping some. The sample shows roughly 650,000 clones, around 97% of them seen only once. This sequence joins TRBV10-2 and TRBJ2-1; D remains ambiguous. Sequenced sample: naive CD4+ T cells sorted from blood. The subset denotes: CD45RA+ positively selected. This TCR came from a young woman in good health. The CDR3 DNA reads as TGCGCCAGCAGTGATTGGGAAAACTACAATGAGCAGTTCTTC. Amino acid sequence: CASSDWENYNEQFF.